This T cell receptor beta chain came from a study of blood T cell repertoires in COVID-19. Study summary: PBMCs, B-cell-depleted T cells, or T cells were the source of the cDNA or gDNA that made up the material.

The study recruited exposed participants who had met a COVID-19 case within 2 weeks before entry. CDR1 MDHEN and CDR2 SYDVKM come from the germline V gene. V was clipped by 3 bases and J by 5 bases, with 16 bases between them. The CDR3 consists of 15 residues. Some clones are missing from TCRdb's copy, which holds only in-frame ones; the method was immunoSEQ multiplex PCR. The table shows 220,000 or so clones, with 90% occurring only once. The sample comprised PBMCs or T cells enriched from blood (not recorded which). This receptor was identified in a man aged 25-45 years who had been exposed to COVID-19. The J gene is TRBJ1-1, the V gene TRBV28; D might be TRBD1 (6 bases). CDR3 protein: CASSLPPPGETEAFF. For the CDR3, the DNA is TGTGCCAGCAGTTTGCCCCCCCCAGGGGAAACTGAAGCTTTCTTT.